This T cell receptor (beta chain) was documented in a study of CD8+CD57+ T cells in acquired aplastic anemia. Study background: Healthy-donor CD4+ cells averaged about 11 million reads. Study-level findings and limits: For CD8+ Simpson's diversity, patients and controls showed no significant difference.

Investigators profiled TCR beta VDJ and CDR3 from genomic DNA template. One entry per CDR3 protein, called by TCRdb with MiXCR from the reads. The table lists 400,000 to 450,000 distinct CDR3 sequences, 65% to 75% of them singletons, with more than 3.5% in the top ten. Comments on this clonotype: Antigen: not known.

The CDR3 consists of 15 residues. V gave up 7 bases and J gave up 1 base; unmatched junction bases: 3. Germline V gene data show CDR1 as MGHDK and CDR2 as SYGVNS. This chain uses TRBV25-1 with TRBJ1-6; 8 bases agree with TRBD1. The receptor's source is a human donor in good health, serving as a control. What was sequenced was sorted CD4+, CD8+, or CD8+CD57+ T cells (not recorded which) from PBMCs. The CDR3 nucleotides are TGTGCCAGCACCACAGGGGGGTCCTATAATTCACCCCTCCACTTT. Translation: CASTTGGSYNSPLHF.